The present T cell receptor beta chain was sequenced within a study of blood T cell repertoires in COVID-19. Profiled with immunoSEQ multiplex PCR; TCRdb holds only in-frame clones, not every one. The sample carries 200,000 to 300,000 clones, approximately 87% recorded once. V was shortened by 3 bases and J by 2 bases, with 14 bases between the two germline ends. Germline V gene data show CDR1 as LNHDA and CDR2 as SQIVND (reference sequence). The CDR3 is made up of 17 amino acids. This receptor was taken from a human donor in a cohort sampled during active COVID-19. The chain combines TRBV19 with TRBJ2-6; possibly TRBD2 for D (5 bases). The sequencing input was peripheral blood. CDR3 loop: CASSIRFSGTGANVLTF. The CDR3 DNA is TGTGCCAGTAGTATCCGCTTCTCGGGGACTGGGGCCAACGTCCTGACTTTC.